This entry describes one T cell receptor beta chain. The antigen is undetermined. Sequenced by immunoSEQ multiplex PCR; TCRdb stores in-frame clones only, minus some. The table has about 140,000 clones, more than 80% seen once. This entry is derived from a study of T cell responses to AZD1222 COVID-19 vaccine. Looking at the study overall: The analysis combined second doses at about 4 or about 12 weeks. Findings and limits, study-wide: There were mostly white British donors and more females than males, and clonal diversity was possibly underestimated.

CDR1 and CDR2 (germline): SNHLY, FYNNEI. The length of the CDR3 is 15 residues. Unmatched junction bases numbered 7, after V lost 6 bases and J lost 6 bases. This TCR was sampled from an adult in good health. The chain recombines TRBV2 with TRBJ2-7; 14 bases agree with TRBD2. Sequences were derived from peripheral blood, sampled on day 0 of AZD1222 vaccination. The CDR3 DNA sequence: TGTGCCAGCAGCCCCGGGACTAGCGGGAGTCCCGAGCAGTACTTC. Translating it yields CASSPGTSGSPEQYF. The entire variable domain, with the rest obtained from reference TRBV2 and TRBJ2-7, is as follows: EPEVTQTPSHQVTQMGQEVILRCVPISNHLYFYWYRQILGQKVEFLVSFYNNEISEKSEIFDDQFSVERPDGSNFTLKIRSTKLEDSAMYFCASSPGTSGSPEQYFGPGTRLTVT.